The 22 T cell receptor beta chains reported below all come from one sample, sequenced in a study of blood T cell repertoires in COVID-19. The table came from immunoSEQ multiplex PCR; TCRdb's copy has only in-frame clones and leaves some out. Here the sample spans about 190,000 clones, about 88% being singletons. Sequencing was carried out using peripheral blood. The source of these receptors is a middle-aged woman who had recovered from COVID-19.

This clone was seen a few times. CDR3: CARKRDRASNYGYTF. In DNA, the CDR3 is TGTGCCAGGAAGCGGGACAGGGCGTCAAACTATGGCTACACCTTC. This chain connects TRBV2 to TRBJ1-2; TRBD1 matches at 9 bases. The germline CDR1 and CDR2 sequences are SNHLY and FYNNEI. The V segment lost 9 bases and the J segment 2 bases; nucleotides outside the gene matches: 10. The CDR3 runs 15 residues.

The V gene is TRBV28, the J gene TRBJ1-4, with D perhaps TRBD1 (5 bases). Trimming took off 5 bases at V and 2 bases at J, with 15 bases between the two ends. Germline V gene sequence: CDR1 MDHEN, CDR2 SYDVKM. The CDR3 is 16 residues long. The CDR3 DNA reads as TGTGCCAGCAGTACCGAAGTGACAGATACTAATGAAAAACTGTTTTTT. Translating gives CASSTEVTDTNEKLFF.

The genes are TRBV11-2 and TRBJ2-1; 10 bases map to TRBD2. The CDR3 contains 18 residues. V lost 1 base, J lost 0 bases, and 6 bases stayed unmatched. Germline CDR1 and CDR2: SGHAT and FQNNGV. The CDR3 DNA reads TGTGCCAGCAGCTTAGGGTGGGCTAGCGGGGGCTCCTACAATGAGCAGTTCTTC. Amino acids: CASSLGWASGGSYNEQFF.

The chain is built from TRBV5-5 and TRBJ2-3, with D possibly being TRBD1 (6 bases). Trimming left V 0 bases short and J 5 bases short, with 10 bases between. Germline V gives CDR1 SGHKS, CDR2 YYEKEE (reference sequence). The CDR3 consists of 14 residues. The CDR3 region has the DNA TGTGCCAGCAGCTTGGGGGGGCTGAAAGATACGCAGTATTTT. This codes for CASSLGGLKDTQYF.

This clone showed up just once. The chain employs TRBV15 and TRBJ2-1; no clear D. V lost 0 bases and J 1 base, leaving 10 bases between the germline ends. The CDR3 runs 16 residues. The germline gives CDR1 LNHNV, CDR2 YYDKDF (reference sequence). The CDR3 coding sequence is TGTGCCACCAGCAGAGATCCAGACATTTCCTACAATGAGCAGTTCTTC. This encodes CATSRDPDISYNEQFF.

The gene calls are TRBV5-1 and TRBJ2-1; TRBD1 matches 7 bases. V trimming: 0 bases; J trimming: 10 bases; junction bases outside the gene matches: 4. Germline V CDR1 and CDR2: SGHRS, YFSETQ. The CDR3 is 13 amino acids. The CDR3 reads CASSLGQGNEQFF. CDR3 DNA sequence: TGCGCCAGCAGCTTGGGACAGGGAAACGAGCAGTTCTTC.

The chain links TRBV7-2 to TRBJ2-5; TRBD2 might be the D (5 bases). The ends were cut back, 2 bases at V and 4 bases at J, with 8 bases in the middle. CDR1 is SGHTA, CDR2 FQGNSA, per germline. This CDR3 spans 13 amino acids. CDR3 amino acids: CASSLTLGETQYF. The CDR3 nucleotides read TGTGCCAGCAGCTTAACACTAGGAGAGACCCAGTACTTC.

The chain uses TRBV7-9 and TRBJ1-3; tentatively, D is TRBD1 (6 bases). Looked up from germline, CDR1 is SEHNR and CDR2 is FQNEAQ (reference sequence). The CDR3 is 15 residues long. Trimming removed 2 bases at V and 0 bases at J, with 8 bases between. The CDR3 sequence: CASSLTGNSGNTIYF. Here the CDR3 DNA reads TGTGCCAGCAGCTTAACAGGGAACTCTGGAAACACCATATATTTT.

This chain connects TRBV2 to TRBJ2-7; tentative D call: TRBD1 (6 bases). The V and J ends lost 6 bases and 1 base respectively, with 13 bases between them. The germline V gene encodes CDR1 SNHLY and CDR2 FYNNEI. This CDR3 comprises 14 residues. The CDR3 coding sequence is TGTGCCAGCAGCCGGGACATTGAATCCTACGAGCAGTACTTC. Its translation is CASSRDIESYEQYF.

Details on this clone: This specimen includes other DNA sequences encoding the same CDR3. The chain uses TRBV18 and TRBJ1-4; D perhaps matches TRBD1 (5 bases). The germline CDR1 and CDR2 sequences are KGHSH and LQKENI. The CDR3 totals 14 residues. The germline V and J ends were trimmed by 3 bases and 4 bases, with 9 bases remaining between them. The CDR3 region is CASSPGRGNEKLFF. The CDR3 bases are TGTGCCAGCTCACCCGGGAGGGGTAATGAAAAACTGTTTTTT.

The chain has TRBV9 and TRBJ1-1; 10 positions match TRBD1. V trimming: 4 bases; J trimming: 3 bases; junction bases outside the gene matches: 9. This CDR3 has 16 amino acids. Germline lookup yields CDR1 SGDLS and CDR2 YYNGEE. The CDR3 DNA follows: TGTGCCAGCAGCCTCCGACAGGGGGCGGGGGACACTGAAGCTTTCTTT. It encodes CASSLRQGAGDTEAFF.

Turning to this clone: This sample also contains other DNA sequences that code for the same CDR3. The chain joins TRBV9 to TRBJ1-5, with 7 bases fitting TRBD1. The CDR3 consists of 15 residues. Germline-derived CDR1 and CDR2 are SGDLS and YYNGEE. V lost 2 bases and J lost 3; bases outside the gene matches: 5. This CDR3 reads CASSVDTGVNQPQHF. DNA of the CDR3: TGTGCCAGCAGCGTTGATACAGGGGTCAATCAGCCCCAGCATTTT.

The chain couples TRBV3-1 (or the pseudogene TRBV3-2) to TRBJ2-7; 7 bases fit TRBD1. The germline V gene has CDR1 LGHDT and CDR2 YNNKEL (reference sequence). The CDR3 has 15 residues. Germline trimming cut 1 base from V and 5 bases from J; bases unmatched to any gene: 8. In DNA, the CDR3 is TGTGCCAGCAGCCAAGGTCAGGGGGAGAGCAACGAGCAGTACTTC. Translated, it gives CASSQGQGESNEQYF.

The gene calls are TRBV2 and TRBJ1-6; the D gene is possibly TRBD1 (6 bases). Trimming left V 6 bases short and J 8 bases short, with 17 bases between. Germline V gene sequence: CDR1 SNHLY, CDR2 FYNNEI. The CDR3 sequence is 15 residues long. DNA for the CDR3: TGTGCCAGCAGCCCAGCCGGGACATGGGATTCACCCCTCCACTTT. It is translated as CASSPAGTWDSPLHF. The full variable domain, in which reference TRBV2 and TRBJ1-6 provide the parts outside the CDR3, is EPEVTQTPSHQVTQMGQEVILRCVPISNHLYFYWYRQILGQKVEFLVSFYNNEISEKSEIFDDQFSVERPDGSNFTLKIRSTKLEDSAMYFCASSPAGTWDSPLHFGNGTRLTVT.

The rearrangement links TRBV7-2 to TRBJ1-3; 10 nucleotides align to TRBD1. Germline lookup yields CDR1 SGHTA and CDR2 FQGNSA. With 1 base clipped from V and 8 bases from J, the junction kept 5 bases outside the gene matches. CDR3 length: 15 residues. CDR3 coding DNA: TGTGCCAGCAGCTTAGGGGGACAGGGGTTATACACCATATATTTT. It specifies CASSLGGQGLYTIYF.

This chain links TRBV29-1 with TRBJ1-1; D possibly corresponds to TRBD1 (6 bases). There are 13 residues in the CDR3. The ends were cut back, 4 bases at V and 4 bases at J, with 13 bases in the middle. The germline V gene has CDR1 SQVTM and CDR2 ANQGSEA. The DNA for the CDR3 is TGCAGCGTTGCACAGGGTTGGCGCACTGAAGCTTTCTTT. Residues: CSVAQGWRTEAFF.

The chain recombines TRBV7-2 with TRBJ1-2; D is ambiguous. The V and J ends lost 9 bases and 7 bases respectively, with 15 bases between them. CDR1 SGHTA and CDR2 FQGNSA come from the germline V gene. The CDR3 is 12 residues long. The CDR3 loop reads CASSAYRVGYTF. Here the CDR3 DNA reads TGTGCCAGTTCAGCTTATCGGGTTGGCTACACCTTC.

The genes are TRBV3-1 (or the pseudogene TRBV3-2) and TRBJ2-7, with D possibly matching TRBD1 (5 bases). CDR1 LGHDT and CDR2 YNNKEL come from the germline V gene (reference sequence). Trimming left V 6 bases short and J 1 base short, with 19 bases between. The CDR3 sequence is 16 residues long. As DNA, the CDR3 is TGTGCCAGCAGTAGAAAGGGTACAGGAGCTTCCTACGAGCAGTACTTC. Encoded protein: CASSRKGTGASYEQYF.

The J gene is TRBJ2-2, the V gene TRBV24-1; 7 bases are a match to TRBD1. J lost 0 bases, V lost 4 bases, and 4 bases had no gene match. From germline, CDR1 is KGHDR and CDR2 SFDVKD. CDR3 length: 16 residues. The CDR3 loop is CATSDPGTANTGELFF. In nucleotides, the CDR3 is TGTGCCACCAGTGACCCTGGGACAGCGAACACCGGGGAGCTGTTTTTT.

CDR3 DNA sequence: TGTGCCAGCAGCCTCTCCGGGGTTTATAGCAATCAGCCCCAGCATTTT. Protein product: CASSLSGVYSNQPQHF. The gene calls are TRBV7-2 and TRBJ1-5; D remains unclear. The V gene lost 5 bases and the J gene lost 0 bases, with 14 bases spanning the gap. CDR3 length equals 16 residues. Germline V gene data show CDR1 as SGHTA and CDR2 as FQGNSA.

This clone has just a few counts. The CDR3 nucleotides are TGTGCCAGCAGACAACTAGCGGGAGTGTCCAATGAGCAGTTCTTC. As protein: CASRQLAGVSNEQFF. The chain uses TRBV6-4 and TRBJ2-1, with TRBD2 identical over 11 bases. V was clipped by 6 bases and J by 6 bases; unmatched bases: 7. Germline CDR1 is MRHNA and CDR2 is SNTAGT. This CDR3 is 15 amino acids long.

In this sample, this clone turned up once. The chain recombines TRBV30 with TRBJ1-4, with no clear D. The CDR3 is 12 amino acids. Germline CDR1 is GTSNPN and CDR2 is SVGIG (reference sequence). V dropped 5 bases and J dropped 3 bases, with 7 bases sitting between them. CDR3 nucleotide sequence: TGTGCCTGGCGGCGGTCTAATGAAAAACTGTTTTTT. The encoded protein is CAWRRSNEKLFF.